Below, one T cell receptor (beta chain) is given with its context. Its antigen is still unknown. This sample was taken from a study of a mutant IDH1 vaccine in newly diagnosed glioma. The sample's time point: week 11, during vaccination. Topical imiquimod was applied with each vaccine dose, which held 300 ug of mutant IDH1 20-mer peptide. Here immunoSEQ multiplex PCR was the method, and the copy in TCRdb shows in-frame clones only, minus some. Of fewer than 35,000 clones detected, 90% appear once; the ten largest clones hold more than 20%. This CDR3 is built from 15 residues. Germline V gives CDR1 SQVTM, CDR2 ANQGSEA. V was pared by 6 bases and J by 7 bases, with 16 bases of the junction left unmatched.

The chain employs TRBV29-1 and TRBJ2-7; TRBD2 matches at 9 bases. This sample comprised PBMCs, obtained from a glioma patient whose treatment included an IDH1 peptide vaccine. This clonotype originated in a young man with glioma. The CDR3 coding sequence is TGCAGCGTCGGGTTTAGCGGGAGCCCCTTAAAAGAGCAGTACTTC. Protein: CSVGFSGSPLKEQYF.